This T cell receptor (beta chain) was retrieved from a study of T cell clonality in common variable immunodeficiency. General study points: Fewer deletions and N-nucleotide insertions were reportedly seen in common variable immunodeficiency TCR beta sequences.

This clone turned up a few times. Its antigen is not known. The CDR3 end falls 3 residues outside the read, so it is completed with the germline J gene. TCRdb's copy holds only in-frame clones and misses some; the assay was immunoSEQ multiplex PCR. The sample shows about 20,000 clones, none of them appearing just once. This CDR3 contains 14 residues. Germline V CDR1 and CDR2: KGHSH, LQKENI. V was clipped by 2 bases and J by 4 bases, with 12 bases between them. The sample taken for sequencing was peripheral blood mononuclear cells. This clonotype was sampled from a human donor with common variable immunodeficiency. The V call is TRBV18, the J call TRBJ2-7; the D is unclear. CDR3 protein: CASSPDHSLYEQYF. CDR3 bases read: TGTGCCAGCTCACCAGATCACTCCCTTTACGAG.